The clone carrying this TCR beta chain was picked up a small number of times. The antigen is undetermined. TCRdb fed the 5' RACE reads into MiXCR, producing one record per CDR3 protein. The sample has just over 150,000 distinct CDR3 sequences, 25% to 40% seen once. This record belongs to a study of T-cell memory formation after mild COVID-19. Study context: Clusters of TCRs were largely donor specific.

Germline V gene data show CDR1 as KGHSH and CDR2 as LQKENI. The CDR3 is 19 amino acids. V lost 0 bases to trimming and J lost 1 base; unmatched junction nucleotides: 12. General study findings and limits: Second-wave clones reaching peak frequency on day 37 lacked confirmed SARS-CoV-2 specificity. Clones that contracted from day 15 to 85 had balanced CD4/CD8; later expanders were CD4+ biased.

Sequencing input: PBMCs or a T cell subset sorted from them (not recorded which). This sequence joins TRBV18 and TRBJ2-1; TRBD2 matches at 7 bases. This TCR was sampled from an adult woman who had mild COVID-19 (a few samples of this study predate the infection). Cell type and time point are not known. DNA of the CDR3: TGTGCCAGCTCACCACCTCTAGGCGGGGGAGGGGATTCCTACAATGAGCAGTTCTTC. It yields the protein CASSPPLGGGGDSYNEQFF.